This TCR beta chain came from a study of T cell repertoires in cytomegalovirus infection. Turning to the study itself: CMV infection together with matching HLA type was indicated by public TCR beta signatures. Overall study results and limits: HLA-C-restricted CMV clonotypes gave the most frequent clonotype in two of eight donors. Cumulative public TCR beta family frequency identified CMV carriers with the relevant HLA.

Trimming left V 4 bases short and J 5 bases short, with 20 bases between. Germline V gene sequence: CDR1 KGHDR, CDR2 SFDVKD. The CDR3 length is 17 residues. TCRdb re-called the reads through MiXCR, storing one row per CDR3 protein. The data show hundreds of thousands of distinct CDR3 sequences, roughly 36% seen once. With regard to this clonotype: Its antigen is not known.

The source is a human donor in good health (CMV status not recorded). Some clones in this sample may be carry-over from other donors' samples. The V call is TRBV24-1, the J call TRBJ2-1; possible D gene TRBD2, 5 bases. Input material: PBMCs. The CDR3 sequence is CATSDKSLRTGNNEQFF. The CDR3, as DNA: TGTGCCACCAGTGACAAATCACTCCGGACGGGAAACAATGAGCAGTTCTTC.